This entry concerns a single T cell receptor (beta chain). The antigen is unknown. The sample originates from a study of cytomegalovirus exposure and HLA in healthy donors. Study results and limitations: Cytomegalovirus association was listed for under 200 TCR beta chains. A later analysis found common viral pathogens apparently linked to several of the most significant clusters.

With 2 bases clipped from V and 4 bases from J, the junction kept 2 bases outside the gene matches. The CDR3 is made up of 14 amino acids. From germline, CDR1 is LNHDA and CDR2 SQIVND (reference sequence). The PCR made use of 60 Vbeta and 13 Jbeta primers. Sequencing was performed with immunoSEQ multiplex PCR; in TCRdb, only in-frame clones are kept and a portion is missing. Of some 130,000 clones listed, 78% are singletons. Donors in the study were healthy people who gave bone marrow. At sampling all donors were nominally healthy, likely with unrecorded immune exposures. Source material: PBMCs. The V call is TRBV19, the J call TRBJ1-1, with 9 nucleotides matching TRBD1. This receptor was obtained from a female donor in good health and CMV-seronegative. The CDR3 DNA is TGTGCCAGTAGTATACAGGGACAGGGCACTGAAGCTTTCTTT. Translated: CASSIQGQGTEAFF.